This TCR beta chain was recovered during a study of blood T cell repertoires in COVID-19. Study details: COVID-19 samples from acute and convalescent phases originated in the United States, Italy and Spain.

Methods used by the authors: Reference gene primer amplification in the assay estimated nucleated cell counts. Using immunoSEQ multiplex PCR, the repertoire was profiled, and TCRdb retains in-frame clones only, with some absent. Clone size and V and J calls were adopted from that table, with D and trimming inferred from the DNA. This table has about 97,000 clones, around 87% appearing once. The CDR3 is 11 amino acids. The V end was cut by 6 bases, the J end by 12 bases, with 12 bases between. This chain links TRBV12-3 or TRBV12-4 with TRBJ2-1; D is possibly TRBD2 (6 bases). Sample: peripheral blood. This receptor was obtained from a human donor in a cohort sampled during active COVID-19. The CDR3 spells CASRTAGRQFF. The CDR3 DNA is TGTGCCAGCAGAACTGCGGGAAGGCAGTTCTTC.